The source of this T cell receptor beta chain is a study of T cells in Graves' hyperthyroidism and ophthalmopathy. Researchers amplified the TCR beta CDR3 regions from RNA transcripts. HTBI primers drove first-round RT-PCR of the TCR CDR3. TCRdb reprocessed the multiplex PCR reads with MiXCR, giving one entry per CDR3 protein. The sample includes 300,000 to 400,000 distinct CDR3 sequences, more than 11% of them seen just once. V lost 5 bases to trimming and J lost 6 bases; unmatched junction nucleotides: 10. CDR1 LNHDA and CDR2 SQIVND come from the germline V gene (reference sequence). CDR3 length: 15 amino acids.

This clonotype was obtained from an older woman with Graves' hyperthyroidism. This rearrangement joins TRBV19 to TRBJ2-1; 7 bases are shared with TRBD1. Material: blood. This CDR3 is CASSPSRQGGNEQFF. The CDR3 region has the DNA TGTGCCAGTAGTCCCTCGCGACAGGGCGGCAATGAGCAGTTCTTC.